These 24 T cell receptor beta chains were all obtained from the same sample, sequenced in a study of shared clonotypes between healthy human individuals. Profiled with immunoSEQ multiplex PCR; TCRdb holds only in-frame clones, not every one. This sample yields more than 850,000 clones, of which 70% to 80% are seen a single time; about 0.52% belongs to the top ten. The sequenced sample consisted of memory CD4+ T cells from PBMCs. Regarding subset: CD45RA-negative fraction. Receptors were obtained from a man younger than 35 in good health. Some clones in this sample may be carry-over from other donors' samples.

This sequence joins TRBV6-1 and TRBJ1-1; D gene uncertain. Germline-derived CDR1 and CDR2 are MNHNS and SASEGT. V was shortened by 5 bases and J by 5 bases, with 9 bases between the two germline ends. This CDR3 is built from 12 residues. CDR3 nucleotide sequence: TGTGCCAGCAGTCGCACAAGGACTGAAGCTTTCTTT. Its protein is CASSRTRTEAFF.

CDR3 coding DNA: TGTGCCAGCAGTTTAGGGGGGGGTATGTTGTGGGTCACTGAAGCTTTCTTT. It yields the protein CASSLGGGMLWVTEAFF. This chain uses TRBV28 with TRBJ1-1; a possible D gene is TRBD1 (5 bases). The germline V and J ends were trimmed by 2 bases and 4 bases, with 20 bases remaining between them. The CDR3 loop spans 17 amino acids. Germline V gene lookup returns CDR1 MDHEN and CDR2 SYDVKM.

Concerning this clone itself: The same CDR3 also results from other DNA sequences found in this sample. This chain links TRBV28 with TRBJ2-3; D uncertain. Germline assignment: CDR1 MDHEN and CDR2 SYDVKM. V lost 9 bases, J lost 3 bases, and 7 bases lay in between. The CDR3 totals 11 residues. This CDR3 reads CASRLTDTQYF. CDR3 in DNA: TGTGCCAGTCGTCTTACAGATACGCAGTATTTT.

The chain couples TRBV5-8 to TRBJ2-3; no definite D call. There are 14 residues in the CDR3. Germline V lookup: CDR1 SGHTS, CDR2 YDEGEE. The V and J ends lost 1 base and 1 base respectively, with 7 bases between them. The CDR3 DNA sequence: TGTGCCAGCAGCTTGAATTCTGGCACAGATACGCAGTATTTT. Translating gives CASSLNSGTDTQYF.

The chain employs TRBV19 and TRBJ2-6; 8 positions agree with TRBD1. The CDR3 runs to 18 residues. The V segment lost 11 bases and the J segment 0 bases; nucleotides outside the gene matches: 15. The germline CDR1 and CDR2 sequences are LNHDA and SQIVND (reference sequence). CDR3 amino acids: CARPRGTGTDSGANVLTF. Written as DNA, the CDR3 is TGTGCCCGTCCACGGGGGACAGGAACCGACTCTGGGGCCAACGTCCTGACTTTC. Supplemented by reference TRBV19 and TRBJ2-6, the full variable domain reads DGGITQSPKYLFRKEGQNVTLSCEQNLNHDAMYWYRQDPGQGLRLIYYSQIVNDFQKGDIAEGYSVSREKKESFPLTVTSAQKNPTAFYLCARPRGTGTDSGANVLTFGAGSRLTVL.

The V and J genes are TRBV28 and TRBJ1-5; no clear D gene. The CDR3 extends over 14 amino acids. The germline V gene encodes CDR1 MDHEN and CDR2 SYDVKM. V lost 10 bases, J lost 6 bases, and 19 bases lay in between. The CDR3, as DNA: TGTGCCACCAACAGTGAGGCGGCCGGTCAGCCCCAGCATTTT. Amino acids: CATNSEAAGQPQHF.

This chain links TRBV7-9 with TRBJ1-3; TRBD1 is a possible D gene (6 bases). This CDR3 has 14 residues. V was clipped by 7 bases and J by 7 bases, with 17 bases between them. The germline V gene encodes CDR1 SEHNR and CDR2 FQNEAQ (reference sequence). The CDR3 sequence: CASTPGENPNTIYF. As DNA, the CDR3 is TGTGCCAGCACCCCAGGGGAAAATCCCAACACCATATATTTT.

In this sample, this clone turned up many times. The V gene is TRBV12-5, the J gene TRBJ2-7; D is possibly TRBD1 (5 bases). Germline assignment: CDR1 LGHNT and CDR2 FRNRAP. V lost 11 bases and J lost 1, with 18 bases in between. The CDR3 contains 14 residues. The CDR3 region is CAGILTETSYEQYF. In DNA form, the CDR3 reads TGTGCTGGGATTCTGACAGAGACGTCCTACGAGCAGTACTTC.

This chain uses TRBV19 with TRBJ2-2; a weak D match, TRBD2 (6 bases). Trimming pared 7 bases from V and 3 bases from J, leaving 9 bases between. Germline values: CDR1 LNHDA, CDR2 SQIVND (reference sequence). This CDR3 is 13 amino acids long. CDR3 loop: CASNSGDTGELFF. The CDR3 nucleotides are TGTGCCAGTAACTCGGGGGACACCGGGGAGCTGTTTTTT.

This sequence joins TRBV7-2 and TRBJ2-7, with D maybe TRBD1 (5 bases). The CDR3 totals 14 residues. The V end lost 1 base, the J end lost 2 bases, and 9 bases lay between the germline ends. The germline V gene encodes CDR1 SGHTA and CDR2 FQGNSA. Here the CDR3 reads CASSLGPTAYEQYF. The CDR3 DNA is TGTGCCAGCAGCTTAGGTCCGACAGCCTACGAGCAGTACTTC.

DNA of the CDR3: TGCAGCGTTGATGGGTTGTGGCGGCACACAGATACGCAGTATTTT. Translated: CSVDGLWRHTDTQYF. The chain employs TRBV29-1 and TRBJ2-3; D unclear. This CDR3 spans 15 amino acids. Trimming shortened V by 3 bases and J by 2 bases, and 15 bases separated the two germline ends. Germline CDR1 SQVTM, CDR2 ANQGSEA.

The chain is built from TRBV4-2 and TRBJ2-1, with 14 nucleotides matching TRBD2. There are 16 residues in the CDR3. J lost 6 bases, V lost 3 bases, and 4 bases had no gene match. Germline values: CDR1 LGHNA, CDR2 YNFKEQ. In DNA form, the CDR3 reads TGTGCCAGCAGCCAGAGACTAGCGGGAGGGCCCAATGAGCAGTTCTTC. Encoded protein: CASSQRLAGGPNEQFF.

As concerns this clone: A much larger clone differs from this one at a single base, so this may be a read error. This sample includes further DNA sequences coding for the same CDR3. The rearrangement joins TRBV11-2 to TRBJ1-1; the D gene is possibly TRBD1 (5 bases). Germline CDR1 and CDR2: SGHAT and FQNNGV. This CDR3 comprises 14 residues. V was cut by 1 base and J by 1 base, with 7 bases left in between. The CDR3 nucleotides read TGTGCCAGCAGCTTAGTCCAGGGGAACACTGAAGCTTTCTTT. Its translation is CASSLVQGNTEAFF. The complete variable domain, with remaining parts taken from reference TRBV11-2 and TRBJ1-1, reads EAGVAQSPRYKIIEKRQSVAFWCNPISGHATLYWYQQILGQGPKLLIQFQNNGVVDDSQLPKDRFSAERLKGVDSTLKIQPAKLEDSAVYLCASSLVQGNTEAFFGQGTRLTVV.

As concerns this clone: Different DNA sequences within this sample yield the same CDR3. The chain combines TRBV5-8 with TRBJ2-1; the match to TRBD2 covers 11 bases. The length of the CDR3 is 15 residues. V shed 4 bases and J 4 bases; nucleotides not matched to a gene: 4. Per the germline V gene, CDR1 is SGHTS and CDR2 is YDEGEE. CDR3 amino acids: CASSPGTSGYNEQFF. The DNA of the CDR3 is TGTGCCAGCAGCCCCGGGACTAGCGGATACAATGAGCAGTTCTTC.

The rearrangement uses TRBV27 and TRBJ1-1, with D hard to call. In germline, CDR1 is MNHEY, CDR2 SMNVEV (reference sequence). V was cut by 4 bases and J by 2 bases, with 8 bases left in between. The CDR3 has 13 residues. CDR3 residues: CASSWAPNTEAFF. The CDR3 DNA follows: TGTGCCAGCAGTTGGGCACCCAACACTGAAGCTTTCTTT.

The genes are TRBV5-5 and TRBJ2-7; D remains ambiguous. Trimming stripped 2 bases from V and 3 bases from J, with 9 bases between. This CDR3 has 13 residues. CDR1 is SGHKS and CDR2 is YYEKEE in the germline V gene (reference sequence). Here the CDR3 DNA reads TGTGCCAGCAGCTTCGTTTGGAACTACGAGCAGTACTTC. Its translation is CASSFVWNYEQYF.

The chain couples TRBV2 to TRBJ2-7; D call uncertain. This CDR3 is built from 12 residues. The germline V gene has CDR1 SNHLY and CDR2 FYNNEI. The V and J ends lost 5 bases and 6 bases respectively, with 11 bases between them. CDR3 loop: CASSLSGAEQYF. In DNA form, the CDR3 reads TGTGCCAGCAGTCTCTCAGGAGCCGAGCAGTACTTC.

CDR3 in amino acids: CASNYQVASGKDEQFF. The CDR3 DNA reads as TGTGCCAGCAACTACCAGGTCGCTAGCGGGAAAGATGAGCAGTTCTTC. The chain is built from TRBV6-6 and TRBJ2-1; 9 nucleotides line up with TRBD2. This CDR3 spans 16 amino acids. In germline, CDR1 is MNHNY, CDR2 SVGAGI (reference sequence). Germline trimming cut 7 bases from V and 8 bases from J; bases unmatched to any gene: 15.

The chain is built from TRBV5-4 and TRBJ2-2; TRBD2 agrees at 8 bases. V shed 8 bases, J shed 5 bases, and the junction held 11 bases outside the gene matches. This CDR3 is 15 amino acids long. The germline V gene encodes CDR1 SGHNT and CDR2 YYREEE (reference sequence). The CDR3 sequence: CASSLAGSRTGELFF. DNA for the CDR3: TGTGCCAGTTCGTTAGCGGGGTCGAGGACCGGGGAGCTGTTTTTT.

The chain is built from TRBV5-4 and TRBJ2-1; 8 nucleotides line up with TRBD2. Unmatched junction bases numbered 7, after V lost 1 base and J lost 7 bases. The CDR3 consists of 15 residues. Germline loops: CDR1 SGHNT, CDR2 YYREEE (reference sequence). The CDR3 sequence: CASSLPGLEDNEQFF. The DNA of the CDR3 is TGTGCCAGCAGCTTGCCGGGACTAGAGGATAATGAGCAGTTCTTC. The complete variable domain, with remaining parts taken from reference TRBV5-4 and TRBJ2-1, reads ETGVTQSPTHLIKTRGQQVTLRCSSQSGHNTVSWYQQALGQGPQFIFQYYREEENGRGNFPPRFSGLQFPNYSSELNVNALELDDSALYLCASSLPGLEDNEQFFGPGTRLTVL.

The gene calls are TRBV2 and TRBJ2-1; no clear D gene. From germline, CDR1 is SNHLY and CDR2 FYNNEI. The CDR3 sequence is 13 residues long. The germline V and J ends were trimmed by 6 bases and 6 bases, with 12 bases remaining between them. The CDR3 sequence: CASRNALRNEQFF. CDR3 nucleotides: TGTGCCAGCAGAAACGCTCTCCGCAATGAGCAGTTCTTC.

The CDR3 spells CASSLGEGAYNEQFF. The CDR3 region has the DNA TGTGCCAGCAGCTTAGGAGAGGGGGCCTACAATGAGCAGTTCTTC. V and J are TRBV7-7 and TRBJ2-1, with TRBD1 as a possible D gene (6 bases). V dropped 1 base and J dropped 2 bases, with 9 bases sitting between them. Germline loops: CDR1 SSHAT, CDR2 FNYEAQ (reference sequence). The CDR3 totals 15 residues.

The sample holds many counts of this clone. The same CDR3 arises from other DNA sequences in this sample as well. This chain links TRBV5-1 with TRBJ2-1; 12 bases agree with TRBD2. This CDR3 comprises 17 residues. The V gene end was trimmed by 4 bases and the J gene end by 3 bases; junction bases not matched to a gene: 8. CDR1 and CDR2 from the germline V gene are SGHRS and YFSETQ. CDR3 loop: CASSTGTSGFNYNEQFF. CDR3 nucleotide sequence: TGCGCCAGCAGCACCGGGACTAGCGGGTTTAACTACAATGAGCAGTTCTTC. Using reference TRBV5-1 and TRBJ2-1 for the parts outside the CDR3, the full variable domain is KAGVTQTPRYLIKTRGQQVTLSCSPISGHRSVSWYQQTPGQGLQFLFEYFSETQRNKGNFPGRFSGRQFSNSRSEMNVSTLELGDSALYLCASSTGTSGFNYNEQFFGPGTRLTVL.

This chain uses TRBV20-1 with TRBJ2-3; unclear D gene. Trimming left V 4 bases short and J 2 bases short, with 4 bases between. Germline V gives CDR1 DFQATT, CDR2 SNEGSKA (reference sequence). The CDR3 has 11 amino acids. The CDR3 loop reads CSAMPTDTQYF. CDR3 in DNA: TGCAGTGCTATGCCCACAGATACGCAGTATTTT.